The T cell receptor delta chain described here comes from a study of gammadelta T cells in human blood. Study findings and constraints: Polyclonal expansion of innate γδ T cells after birth appeared microbially driven.

TCRdb reanalysed the RT-PCR reads via CATT. The table has about 470 delta-chain clones, under 45% seen once. Trimming cost V 5 bases and J 5 bases, with 14 bases left between them. Germline CDR1 GEAIGNYY, CDR2 EKD. There are 13 residues in the CDR3. This clone appeared a few times. Its antigen is not identified. A much larger clone sits a single nucleotide away, making a read error possible. The sample contains more than one DNA sequence encoding this CDR3. The chain joins TRDV2 to TRDJ1; D remains ambiguous. The origin of this receptor is a human donor. Sequenced input: Vgamma9Vdelta2 gamma-delta T cells from adult blood. The CDR3, as DNA: TGTGCCTGTGTCGGTCTCTTGACTGATAAACTCATCTTT. Its protein product is CACVGLLTDKLIF.